These 18 T cell receptor beta chains originate from one sample sequenced in a study of T cells in Graves' hyperthyroidism and ophthalmopathy. From RNA transcripts, TCR beta CDR3 regions were amplified. Using the HTBI primer set, a first-round RT-PCR was run on the TCR CDR3. Each CDR3 protein gets one entry after TCRdb re-called the multiplex PCR reads with MiXCR. The sample has 280,000 or so distinct CDR3 sequences, 15% seen once. The sequencing input was blood. All receptors derive from a woman in her fifties or sixties with Graves' hyperthyroidism that later progressed to Graves' ophthalmopathy.

This clonotype came up many times. The chain employs TRBV10-3 and TRBJ2-1; no firm D call. The germline gives CDR1 ENHRY, CDR2 SYGVKD. The CDR3 spans 12 residues. V was shortened by 2 bases and J by 7 bases, with 6 bases between the two germline ends. CDR3 in amino acids: CAISELGNEQFF. In nucleotides, the CDR3 is TGTGCCATCAGTGAGCTAGGAAATGAGCAGTTCTTC.

There are many counts of this clonotype. V is TRBV11-2 and J is TRBJ2-7; a possible D gene is TRBD1 (7 bases). The CDR3 runs 14 residues. V lost 1 base and J lost 5, with 12 bases in between. CDR1 SGHAT and CDR2 FQNNGV come from the germline V gene. As DNA, the CDR3 is TGTGCCAGCAGCTTAGTTGGAGGGGGCGACGAGCAGTACTTC. It yields the protein CASSLVGGGDEQYF.

V and J are TRBV9 and TRBJ2-3; a weak D match, TRBD2 (7 bases). Trimming took 4 bases from V and 1 from J, leaving 10 bases between them. Germline V gene sequence: CDR1 SGDLS, CDR2 YYNGEE. The CDR3 has 14 amino acids. CDR3 sequence (DNA): TGTGCCAGCAGCAGGGAGGGGGGCACAGATACGCAGTATTTT. Translation: CASSREGGTDTQYF.

This clonotype showed up many times. The chain couples TRBV2 to TRBJ2-1, with 7 bases fitting TRBD1. Germline CDR1 and CDR2: SNHLY and FYNNEI. V shed 0 bases and J 6 bases; nucleotides not matched to a gene: 2. This CDR3 region has 14 residues. The CDR3 nucleotides are TGTGCCAGCAGTGAAGCTAGGGGGCTCAATGAGCAGTTCTTC. It specifies CASSEARGLNEQFF.

Remarks on this clonotype: A much larger clone sits a single nucleotide away, making a read error possible. The V call is TRBV19, the J call TRBJ1-1; unclear D gene. Germline lookup yields CDR1 LNHDA and CDR2 SQIVND (reference sequence). This CDR3 has 13 residues. CDR3: CASSMLENTEASF. The DNA of the CDR3 is TGTGCCAGTAGTATGTTGGAGAACACTGAAGCTTCCTTT.

V and J are TRBV9 and TRBJ2-3, with 12 bases lining up with TRBD2. V shed 4 bases, J shed 6 bases, and the junction held 6 bases outside the gene matches. This CDR3 spans 15 amino acids. Per the germline V gene, CDR1 is SGDLS and CDR2 is YYNGEE. The CDR3, as DNA: TGTGCCAGCAGCAGACTAGCGGGAGCAGGTGATACGCAGTATTTT. The encoded protein is CASSRLAGAGDTQYF. Full variable domain (remainder filled in from reference TRBV9 and TRBJ2-3): DSGVTQTPKHLITATGQRVTLRCSPRSGDLSVYWYQQSLDQGLQFLIQYYNGEERAKGNILERFSAQQFPDLHSELNLSSLELGDSALYFCASSRLAGAGDTQYFGPGTRLTVL.

This CDR3 is CASSYSGLTANTEAFF. The CDR3 DNA is TGTGCCAGCAGTTACTCGGGCCTTACGGCGAACACTGAAGCTTTCTTT. The chain has TRBV6-5 and TRBJ1-1; D not resolved. The ends were cut back, 0 bases at V and 1 base at J, with 12 bases in the middle. Germline CDR1 is MNHEY and CDR2 is SVGAGI. The CDR3 spans 16 residues.

This clonotype was counted at least ten times. The genes are TRBV29-1 and TRBJ2-3; a weak D match, TRBD2 (5 bases). V lost 6 bases to trimming and J lost 4 bases, with 14 bases between them. The CDR3 spans 13 residues. CDR1 SQVTM and CDR2 ANQGSEA come from the germline V gene. The CDR3 sequence: CSVSRGVADTQYF. The CDR3, as DNA: TGCAGCGTGTCCCGGGGAGTGGCAGATACGCAGTATTTT.

The sample holds many counts of this clonotype. This chain links TRBV7-3 with TRBJ2-5, with 9 bases lining up with TRBD2. The V gene's germline CDR1 is SGHTA and CDR2 FQGTGA. There are 14 residues in the CDR3. Trimming removed 5 bases from V and 5 bases from J; junction bases left unmatched: 6. In DNA, the CDR3 is TGTGCCAGCAGCCCAGGGACTAGCACCGAGACCCAGTACTTC. Its protein product is CASSPGTSTETQYF.

This clonotype was found many times. The rearrangement links TRBV18 to TRBJ2-1; perhaps TRBD2 as D (6 bases). This CDR3 is built from 14 residues. Germline assignment: CDR1 KGHSH and CDR2 LQKENI. V was trimmed by 6 bases and J by 6 bases, leaving 15 bases between them. The CDR3 spells CASSPRSGSNEQFF. CDR3 nucleotide sequence: TGTGCCAGCTCCCCTAGGTCCGGGAGCAATGAGCAGTTCTTC. Full variable domain (outside the CDR3, taken from reference TRBV18 and TRBJ2-1): NAGVMQNPRHLVRRRGQEARLRCSPMKGHSHVYWYRQLPEEGLKFMVYLQKENIIDESGMPKERFSAEFPKEGPSILRIQQVVRGDSAAYFCASSPRSGSNEQFFGPGTRLTVL.

There are many counts of this clonotype. The chain recombines TRBV5-1 with TRBJ2-2, with D possibly being TRBD1 (6 bases). Germline CDR1 is SGHRS and CDR2 is YFSETQ. Deletions cut 5 bases from V and 4 bases from J, with 12 bases between. The CDR3 loop spans 14 amino acids. This CDR3 is CASRKQGSTGELFF. The CDR3 nucleotides read TGCGCCAGCAGGAAACAGGGATCCACCGGGGAGCTGTTTTTT.

The rearrangement joins TRBV20-1 to TRBJ2-1, with 9 positions matching TRBD2. Germline values: CDR1 DFQATT, CDR2 SNEGSKA (reference sequence). CDR3 length: 16 residues. The junction had 13 bases not matched to a gene; V was cut back by 6 bases and J by 4 bases. The CDR3 DNA reads as TGCAGTGCCGGGACCTCGGGCGGGGGGGGATACAATGAGCAGTTCTTC. As protein: CSAGTSGGGGYNEQFF.

This clonotype was detected only a few times. The chain employs TRBV6-2 or TRBV6-3 and TRBJ1-2, with D uncertain. The CDR3 runs to 13 residues. Trimming pared 6 bases from V and 4 bases from J, leaving 12 bases between. CDR1 and CDR2 (germline): MNHEY, SVGEGT. CDR3 in DNA: TGTGCCAGCAGGCGCCAGAATATCTATGGCTACACCTTC. Translating it yields CASRRQNIYGYTF.

This clonotype came up many times. V is TRBV11-2 and J is TRBJ2-1; 10 bases map to TRBD2. The CDR3 totals 18 residues. Germline lookup yields CDR1 SGHAT and CDR2 FQNNGV. V was clipped by 2 bases and J by 9 bases; unmatched bases: 16. The CDR3 loop reads CASSLKRWAASGRSEQFF. The CDR3 bases are TGTGCCAGCAGCTTAAAGAGATGGGCGGCTAGCGGGAGAAGTGAGCAGTTCTTC.

There are many counts of this clonotype. J is TRBJ2-7 and V is TRBV7-9; 8 positions match TRBD2. Looked up from germline, CDR1 is SEHNR and CDR2 is FQNEAQ (reference sequence). The V segment lost 3 bases and the J segment 2 bases; nucleotides outside the gene matches: 15. This CDR3 has 18 amino acids. CDR3 in DNA: TGTGCCAGCAGCTTCGCCGCCGGAAGCTACGGGAGGGCCTACGAGCAGTACTTC. Translating gives CASSFAAGSYGRAYEQYF.

This clonotype was seen ten or more times. The rearrangement joins TRBV6-1 to TRBJ2-1, with 9 bases matching TRBD2. V shed 7 bases, J shed 2 bases, and the junction held 21 bases outside the gene matches. The CDR3 is 20 amino acids. The germline V gene has CDR1 MNHNS and CDR2 SASEGT. The CDR3 nucleotides are TGTGCCAGCACCTTCTCGCTGGGCGGTAGCGGGAGCAGAACCTACAATGAGCAGTTCTTC. Translating gives CASTFSLGGSGSRTYNEQFF.

This clonotype occurred many times. V and J are TRBV6-2 or TRBV6-3 and TRBJ2-7; perhaps TRBD2 as D (7 bases). Germline assignment: CDR1 MNHEY and CDR2 SVGEGT. V shed 6 bases and J shed 3 bases, with 12 bases lying between them. The CDR3 is 13 residues long. CDR3 loop: CASSWGGGYEQYF. DNA for the CDR3: TGTGCCAGCAGCTGGGGAGGGGGCTACGAGCAGTACTTC.

This clonotype was recorded at least ten times. The chain has TRBV18 and TRBJ2-7; TRBD1 matches 9 bases. Germline V CDR1 and CDR2: KGHSH, LQKENI. The V gene end was trimmed by 3 bases and the J gene end by 4 bases; junction bases not matched to a gene: 7. The CDR3 is 15 amino acids. Here the CDR3 DNA reads TGTGCCAGCTCACCTTCGGGACAGGGCTTTTACGAGCAGTACTTC. Translated: CASSPSGQGFYEQYF.